This T cell receptor (beta chain) was documented in a study of T cells in Graves' hyperthyroidism and ophthalmopathy. The overall study: Once the initial diagnosis was made, peripheral blood was obtained before any treatment.

RNA transcripts provided the source from which TCR beta CDR3 regions were amplified. A first-round RT-PCR of the TCR CDR3 used the HTBI primer set. MiXCR, run by TCRdb on the multiplex PCR reads, gives a single entry per CDR3 protein. This table holds about 620,000 distinct CDR3 sequences, around 16% found once. This clonotype was observed at least ten times. The study defined stable Graves' hyperthyroidism as no ophthalmopathy progression within 18 months. Recently diagnosed hyperthyroidism of less than 2 months' duration affected patients aged 18 to 65. CDR1 is MDHEN, CDR2 SYDVKM, per germline. The CDR3 is 15 amino acids. Trimming pared 2 bases from V and 4 bases from J, leaving 12 bases between.

The genes are TRBV28 and TRBJ1-5, with no clear D. The sequencing sample was made of blood. This clonotype originated in a woman in her 30s with Graves' hyperthyroidism. The CDR3 sequence is CASSLRTEINQPQHF. In nucleotides, the CDR3 is TGTGCCAGCAGTTTAAGGACTGAAATTAATCAGCCCCAGCATTTT.